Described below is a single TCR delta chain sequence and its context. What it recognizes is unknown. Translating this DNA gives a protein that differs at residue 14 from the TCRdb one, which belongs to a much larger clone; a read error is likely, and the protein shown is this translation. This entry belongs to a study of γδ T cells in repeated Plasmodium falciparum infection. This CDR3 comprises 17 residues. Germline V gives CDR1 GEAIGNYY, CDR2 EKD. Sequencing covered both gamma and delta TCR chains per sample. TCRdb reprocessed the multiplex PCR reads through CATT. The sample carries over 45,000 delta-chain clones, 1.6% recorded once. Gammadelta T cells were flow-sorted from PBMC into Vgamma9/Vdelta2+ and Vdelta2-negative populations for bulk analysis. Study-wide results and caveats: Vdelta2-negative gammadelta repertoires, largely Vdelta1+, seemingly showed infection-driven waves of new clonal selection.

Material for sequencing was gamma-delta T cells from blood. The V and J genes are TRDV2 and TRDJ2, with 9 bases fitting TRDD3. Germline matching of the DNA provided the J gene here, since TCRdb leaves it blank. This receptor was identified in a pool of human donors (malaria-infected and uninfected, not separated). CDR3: CACDTILGDTSTARLFF. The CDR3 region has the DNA TGTGCCTGTGACACGATACTGGGGGACACCTCGACAGCACGACTCTTCTTT.